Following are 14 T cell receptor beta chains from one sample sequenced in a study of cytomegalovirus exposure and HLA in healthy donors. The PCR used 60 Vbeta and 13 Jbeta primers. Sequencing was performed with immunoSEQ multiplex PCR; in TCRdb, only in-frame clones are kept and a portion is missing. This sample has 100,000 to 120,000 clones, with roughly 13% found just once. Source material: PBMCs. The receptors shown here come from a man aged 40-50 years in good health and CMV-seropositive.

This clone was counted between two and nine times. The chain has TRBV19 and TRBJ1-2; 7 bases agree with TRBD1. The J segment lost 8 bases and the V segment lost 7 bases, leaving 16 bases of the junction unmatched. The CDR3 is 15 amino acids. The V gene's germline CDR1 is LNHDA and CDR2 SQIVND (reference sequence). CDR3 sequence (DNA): TGTGCCAGTACCTCGCAGGGGGTCATCCGGAGGGGCTACACCTTC. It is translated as CASTSQGVIRRGYTF.

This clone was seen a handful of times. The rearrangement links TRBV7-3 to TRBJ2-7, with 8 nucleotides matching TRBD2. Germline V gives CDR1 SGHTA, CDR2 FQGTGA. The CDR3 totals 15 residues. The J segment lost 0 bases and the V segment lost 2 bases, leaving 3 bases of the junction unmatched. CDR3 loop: CASSLQAGASYEQYF. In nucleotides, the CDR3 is TGTGCCAGCAGCTTACAAGCGGGAGCCTCCTACGAGCAGTACTTC.

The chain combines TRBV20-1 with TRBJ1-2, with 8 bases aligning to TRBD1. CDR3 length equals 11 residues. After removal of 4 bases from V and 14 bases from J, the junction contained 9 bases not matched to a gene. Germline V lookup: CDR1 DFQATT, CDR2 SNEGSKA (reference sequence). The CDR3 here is CSATSGQGCTF. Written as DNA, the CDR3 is TGCAGTGCTACGTCAGGACAGGGCTGTACCTTC.

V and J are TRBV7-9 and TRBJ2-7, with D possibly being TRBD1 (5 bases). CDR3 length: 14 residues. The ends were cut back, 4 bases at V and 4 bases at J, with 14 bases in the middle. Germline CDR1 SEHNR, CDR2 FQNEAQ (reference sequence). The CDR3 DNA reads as TGTGCCAGCAGCTCTTCCCAGGGAACGTACGAGCAGTACTTC. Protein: CASSSSQGTYEQYF.

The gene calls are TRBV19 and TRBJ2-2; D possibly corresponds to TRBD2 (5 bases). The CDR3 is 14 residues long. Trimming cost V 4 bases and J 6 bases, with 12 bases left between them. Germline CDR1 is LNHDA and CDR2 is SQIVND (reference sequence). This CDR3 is CASSRGITAGELFF. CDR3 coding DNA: TGTGCCAGTAGTAGAGGGATCACGGCCGGGGAGCTGTTTTTT.

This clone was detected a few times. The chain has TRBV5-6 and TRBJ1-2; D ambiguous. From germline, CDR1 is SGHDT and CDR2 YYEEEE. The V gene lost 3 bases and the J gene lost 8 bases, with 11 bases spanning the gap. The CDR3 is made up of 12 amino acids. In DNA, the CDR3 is TGTGCCAGCAGCTGGAGGCTACGGGGCTACACCTTC. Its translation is CASSWRLRGYTF.

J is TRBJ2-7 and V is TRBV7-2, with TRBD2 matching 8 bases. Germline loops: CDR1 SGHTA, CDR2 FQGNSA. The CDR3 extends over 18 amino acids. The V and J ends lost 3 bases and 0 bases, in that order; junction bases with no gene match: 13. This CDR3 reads CASSFGGATGGSSYEQYF. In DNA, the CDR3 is TGTGCCAGCAGCTTCGGGGGGGCCACTGGGGGAAGCTCCTACGAGCAGTACTTC.

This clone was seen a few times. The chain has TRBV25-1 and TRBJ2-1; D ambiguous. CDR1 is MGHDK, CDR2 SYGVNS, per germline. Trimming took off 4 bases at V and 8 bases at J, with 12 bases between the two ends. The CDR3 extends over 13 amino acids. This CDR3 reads CASSVTATHEQFF. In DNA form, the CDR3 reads TGTGCCAGCAGTGTCACAGCTACCCATGAGCAGTTCTTC.

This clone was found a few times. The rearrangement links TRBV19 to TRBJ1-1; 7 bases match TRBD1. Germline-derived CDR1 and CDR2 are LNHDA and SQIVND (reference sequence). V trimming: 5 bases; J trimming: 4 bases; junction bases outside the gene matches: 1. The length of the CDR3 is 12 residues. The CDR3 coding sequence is TGTGCCAGTAGTGCAGGGGGCACTGAAGCTTTCTTT. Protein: CASSAGGTEAFF.

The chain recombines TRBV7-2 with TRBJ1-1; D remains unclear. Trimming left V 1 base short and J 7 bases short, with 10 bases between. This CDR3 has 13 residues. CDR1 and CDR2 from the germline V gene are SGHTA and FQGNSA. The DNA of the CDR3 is TGTGCCAGCAGCTTAGACAGACCCCTTGAAGCTTTCTTT. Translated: CASSLDRPLEAFF. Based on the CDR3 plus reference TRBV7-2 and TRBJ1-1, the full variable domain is GAGVSQSPSNKVTEKGKDVELRCDPISGHTALYWYRQSLGQGLEFLIYFQGNSAPDKSGLPSDRFSAERTGGSVSTLTIQRTQQEDSAVYLCASSLDRPLEAFFGQGTRLTVV.

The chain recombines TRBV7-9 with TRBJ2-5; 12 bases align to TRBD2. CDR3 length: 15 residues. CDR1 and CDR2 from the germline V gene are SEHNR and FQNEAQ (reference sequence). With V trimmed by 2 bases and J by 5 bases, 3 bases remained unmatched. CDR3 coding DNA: TGTGCCAGCAGCTTAATGACTAGCGGGAGTGAGACCCAGTACTTC. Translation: CASSLMTSGSETQYF.

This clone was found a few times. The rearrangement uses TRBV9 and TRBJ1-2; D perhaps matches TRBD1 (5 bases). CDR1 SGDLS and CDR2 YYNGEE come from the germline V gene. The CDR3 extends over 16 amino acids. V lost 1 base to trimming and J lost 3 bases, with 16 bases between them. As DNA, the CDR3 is TGTGCCAGCAGCGTAAGTGGTGTGAAGGGGTACTATGGCTACACCTTC. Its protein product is CASSVSGVKGYYGYTF.

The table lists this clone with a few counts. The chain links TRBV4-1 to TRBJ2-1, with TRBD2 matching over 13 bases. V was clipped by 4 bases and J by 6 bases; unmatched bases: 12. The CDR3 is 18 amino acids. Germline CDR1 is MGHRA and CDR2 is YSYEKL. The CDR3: CASSPFGLAGELGNEQFF. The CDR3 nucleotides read TGCGCCAGCAGCCCGTTCGGACTAGCGGGAGAGCTTGGCAATGAGCAGTTCTTC.

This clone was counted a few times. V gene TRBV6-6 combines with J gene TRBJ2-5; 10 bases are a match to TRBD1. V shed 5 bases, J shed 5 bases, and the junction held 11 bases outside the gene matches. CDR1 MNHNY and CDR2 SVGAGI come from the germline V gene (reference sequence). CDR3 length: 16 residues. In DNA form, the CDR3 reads TGTGCCAGCAGTCCCGGGACAGGGGTCCCAGGGGAGACCCAGTACTTC. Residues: CASSPGTGVPGETQYF.